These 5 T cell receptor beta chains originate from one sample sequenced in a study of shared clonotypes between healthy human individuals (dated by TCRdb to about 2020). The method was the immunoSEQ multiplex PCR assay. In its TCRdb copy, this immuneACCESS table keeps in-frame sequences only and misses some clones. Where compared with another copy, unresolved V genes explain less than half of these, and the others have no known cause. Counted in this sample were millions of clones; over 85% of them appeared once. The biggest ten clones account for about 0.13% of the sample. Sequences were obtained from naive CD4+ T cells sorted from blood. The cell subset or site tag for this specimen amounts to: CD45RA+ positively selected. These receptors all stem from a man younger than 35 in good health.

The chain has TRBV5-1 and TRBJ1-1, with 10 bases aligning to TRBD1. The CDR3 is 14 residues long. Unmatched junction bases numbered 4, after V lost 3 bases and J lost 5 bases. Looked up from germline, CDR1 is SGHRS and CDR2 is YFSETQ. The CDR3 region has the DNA TGCGCCAGCAGCTCCGGGACAGGGGAGACTGAAGCTTTCTTT. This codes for CASSSGTGETEAFF.

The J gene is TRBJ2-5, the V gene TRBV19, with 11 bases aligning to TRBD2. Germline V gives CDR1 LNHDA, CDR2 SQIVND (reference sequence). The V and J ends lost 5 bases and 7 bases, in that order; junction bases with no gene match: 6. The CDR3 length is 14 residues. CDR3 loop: CASSSLAGVVTQYF. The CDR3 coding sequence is TGTGCCAGTAGTTCACTAGCGGGAGTCGTGACCCAGTACTTC.

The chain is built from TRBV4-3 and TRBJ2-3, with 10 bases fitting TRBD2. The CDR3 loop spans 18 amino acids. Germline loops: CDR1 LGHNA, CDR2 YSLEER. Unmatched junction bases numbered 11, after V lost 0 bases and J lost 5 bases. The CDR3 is CASSQDQNLAGERDTQYF. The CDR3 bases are TGCGCCAGCAGCCAAGATCAGAACCTAGCGGGAGAGAGAGATACGCAGTATTTT.

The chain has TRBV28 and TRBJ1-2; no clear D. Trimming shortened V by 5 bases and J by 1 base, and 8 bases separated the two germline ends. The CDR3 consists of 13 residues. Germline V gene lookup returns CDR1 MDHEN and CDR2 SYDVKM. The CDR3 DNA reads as TGTGCCAGCAGTCTTGACATTAACTATGGCTACACCTTC. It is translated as CASSLDINYGYTF.

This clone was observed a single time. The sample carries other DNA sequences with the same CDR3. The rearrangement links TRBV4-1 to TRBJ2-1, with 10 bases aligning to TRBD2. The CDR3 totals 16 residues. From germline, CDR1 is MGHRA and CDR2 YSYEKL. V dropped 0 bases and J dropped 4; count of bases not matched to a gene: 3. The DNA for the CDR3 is TGCGCCAGCAGCCAAGAGAGCGGGGGGGCATACAATGAGCAGTTCTTC. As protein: CASSQESGGAYNEQFF.